The clone carrying this T cell receptor beta chain was counted many times. An end of the junction differs from the germline gene, which may be a read error. Each CDR3 protein is one row after TCRdb ran MiXCR on the 5' RACE reads. The data contain about 30,000 distinct CDR3 sequences, 5.5% to 8% of them singletons. The source of the sample is a study of T cells after yellow fever vaccination. General study points: From the bulk population, abundant clonotypes could contaminate and appear within FACS-sorted repertoires. Though it reached lower strength, the secondary response hit its peak faster, day 5 versus 15. Only a minor proportion of clonotypes was detected across both CD4 and CD8 compartments.

The CDR3 sequence is 16 residues long. The germline V gene has CDR1 LGHNT and CDR2 FRNRAP. The V gene is TRBV12-5, the J gene TRBJ2-1, with 10 positions matching TRBD1. The material sequenced was PBMCs, either bulk or a sorted T-cell subset (CD4+, CD8+, memory, or dextramer-sorted; not recorded which), taken on the day of the yellow fever booster vaccination. This sequence originates from a man aged 25 to 40 who received the YFV17D yellow fever vaccine. The CDR3 is CASGLGTGAGGNEQFF. In nucleotides, the CDR3 is TGTGCTAGTGGCTTGGGGACAGGGGCAGGGGGGAATGAGCAGTTCTTC.